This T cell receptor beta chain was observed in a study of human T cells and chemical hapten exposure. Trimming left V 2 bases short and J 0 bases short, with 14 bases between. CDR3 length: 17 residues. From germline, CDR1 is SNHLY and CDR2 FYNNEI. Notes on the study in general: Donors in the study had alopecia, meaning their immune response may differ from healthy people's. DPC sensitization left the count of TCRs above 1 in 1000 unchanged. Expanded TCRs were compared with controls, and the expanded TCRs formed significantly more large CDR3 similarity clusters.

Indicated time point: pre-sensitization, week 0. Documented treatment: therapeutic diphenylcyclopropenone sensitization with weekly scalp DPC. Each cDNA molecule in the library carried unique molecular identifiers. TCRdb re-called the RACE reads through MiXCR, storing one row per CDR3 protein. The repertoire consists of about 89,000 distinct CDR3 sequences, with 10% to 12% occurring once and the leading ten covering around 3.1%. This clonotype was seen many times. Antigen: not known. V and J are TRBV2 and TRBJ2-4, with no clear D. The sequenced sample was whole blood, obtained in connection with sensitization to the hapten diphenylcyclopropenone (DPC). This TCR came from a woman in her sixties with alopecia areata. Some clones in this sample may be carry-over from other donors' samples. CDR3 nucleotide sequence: TGTGCCAGCAGTGAATATGCAGGCGGAATAGCCAAAAACATTCAGTACTTC. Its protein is CASSEYAGGIAKNIQYF. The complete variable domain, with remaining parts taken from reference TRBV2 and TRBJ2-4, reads EPEVTQTPSHQVTQMGQEVILRCVPISNHLYFYWYRQILGQKVEFLVSFYNNEISEKSEIFDDQFSVERPDGSNFTLKIRSTKLEDSAMYFCASSEYAGGIAKNIQYFGAGTRLSVL.